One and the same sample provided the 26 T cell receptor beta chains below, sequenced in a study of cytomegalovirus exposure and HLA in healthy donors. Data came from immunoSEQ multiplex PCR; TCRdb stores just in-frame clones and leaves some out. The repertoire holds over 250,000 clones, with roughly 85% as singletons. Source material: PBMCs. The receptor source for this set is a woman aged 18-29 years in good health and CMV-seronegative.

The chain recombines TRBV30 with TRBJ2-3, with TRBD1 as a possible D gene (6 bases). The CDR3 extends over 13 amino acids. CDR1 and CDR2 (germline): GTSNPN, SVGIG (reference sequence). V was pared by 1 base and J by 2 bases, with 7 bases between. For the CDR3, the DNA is TGTGCCTGGAGTGGGACAGACACAGATACGCAGTATTTT. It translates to CAWSGTDTDTQYF.

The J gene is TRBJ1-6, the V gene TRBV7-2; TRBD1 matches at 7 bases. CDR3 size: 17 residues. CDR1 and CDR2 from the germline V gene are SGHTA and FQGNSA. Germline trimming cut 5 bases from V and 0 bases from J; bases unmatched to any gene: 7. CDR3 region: CASSPEGAGSYNSPLHF. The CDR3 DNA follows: TGTGCCAGCAGCCCCGAGGGGGCGGGCTCCTATAATTCACCCCTCCACTTT.

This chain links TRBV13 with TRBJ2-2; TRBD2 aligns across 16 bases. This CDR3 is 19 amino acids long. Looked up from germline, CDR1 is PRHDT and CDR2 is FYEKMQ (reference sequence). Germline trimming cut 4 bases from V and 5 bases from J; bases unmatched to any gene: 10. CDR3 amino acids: CASSSGTSGRAFGTGELFF. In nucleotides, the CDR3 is TGTGCCAGCAGCTCGGGGACTAGCGGGAGGGCCTTCGGTACCGGGGAGCTGTTTTTT.

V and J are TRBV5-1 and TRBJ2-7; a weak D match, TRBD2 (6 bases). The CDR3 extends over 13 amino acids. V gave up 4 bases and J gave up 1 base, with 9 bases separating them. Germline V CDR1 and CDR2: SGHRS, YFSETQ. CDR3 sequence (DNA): TGCGCCAGCAGCGGAGGGGCTTCCTACGAGCAGTACTTC. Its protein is CASSGGASYEQYF.

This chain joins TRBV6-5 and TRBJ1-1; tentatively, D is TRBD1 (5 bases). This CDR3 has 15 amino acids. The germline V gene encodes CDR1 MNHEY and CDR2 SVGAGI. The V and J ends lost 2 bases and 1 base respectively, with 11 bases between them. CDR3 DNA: TGTGCCAGCAGTTACAGGGGATCTGGGAACACTGAAGCTTTCTTT. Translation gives CASSYRGSGNTEAFF.

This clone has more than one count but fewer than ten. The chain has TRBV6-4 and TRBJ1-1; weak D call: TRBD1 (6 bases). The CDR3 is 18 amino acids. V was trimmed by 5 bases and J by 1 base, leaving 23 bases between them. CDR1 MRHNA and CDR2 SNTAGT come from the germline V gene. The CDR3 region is CASSSTPHNRATNTEAFF. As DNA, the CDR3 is TGTGCCAGCAGTTCTACCCCCCATAACAGGGCGACGAACACTGAAGCTTTCTTT.

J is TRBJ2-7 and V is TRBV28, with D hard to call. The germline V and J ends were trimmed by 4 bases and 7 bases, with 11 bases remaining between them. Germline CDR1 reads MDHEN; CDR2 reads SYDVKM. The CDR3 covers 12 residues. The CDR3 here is CASSSIRREQYF. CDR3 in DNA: TGTGCCAGCAGTTCGATTCGGCGGGAGCAGTACTTC.

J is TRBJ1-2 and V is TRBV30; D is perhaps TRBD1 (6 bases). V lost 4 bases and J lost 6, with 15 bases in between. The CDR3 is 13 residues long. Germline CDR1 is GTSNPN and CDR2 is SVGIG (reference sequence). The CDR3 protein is CAWTTGRIDGYTF. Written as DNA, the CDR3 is TGTGCCTGGACAACAGGGCGGATTGATGGCTACACCTTC.

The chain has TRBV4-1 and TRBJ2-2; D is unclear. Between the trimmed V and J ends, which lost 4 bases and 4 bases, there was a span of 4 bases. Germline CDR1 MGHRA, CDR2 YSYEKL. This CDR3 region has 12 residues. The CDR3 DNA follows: TGCGCCAGCAGCCGCGGCACCGGGGAGCTGTTTTTT. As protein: CASSRGTGELFF.

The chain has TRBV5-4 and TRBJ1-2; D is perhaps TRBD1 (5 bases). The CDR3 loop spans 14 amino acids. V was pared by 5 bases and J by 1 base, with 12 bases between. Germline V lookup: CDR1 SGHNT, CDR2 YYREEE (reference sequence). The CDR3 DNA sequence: TGTGCCAGCAGGCTGTTGGGGGGTAACTATGGCTACACCTTC. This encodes CASRLLGGNYGYTF. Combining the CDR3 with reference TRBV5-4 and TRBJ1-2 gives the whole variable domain ETGVTQSPTHLIKTRGQQVTLRCSSQSGHNTVSWYQQALGQGPQFIFQYYREEENGRGNFPPRFSGLQFPNYSSELNVNALELDDSALYLCASRLLGGNYGYTFGSGTRLTVV.

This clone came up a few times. The CDR3 region is CASSADMGHTDTQYF. In DNA form, the CDR3 reads TGTGCCAGCAGTGCCGACATGGGACACACAGATACGCAGTATTTT. The chain links TRBV6-4 to TRBJ2-3, with D perhaps matching TRBD1 (6 bases). V lost 4 bases, J lost 2 bases, and 13 bases lay in between. This CDR3 contains 15 residues. CDR1 MRHNA and CDR2 SNTAGT come from the germline V gene.

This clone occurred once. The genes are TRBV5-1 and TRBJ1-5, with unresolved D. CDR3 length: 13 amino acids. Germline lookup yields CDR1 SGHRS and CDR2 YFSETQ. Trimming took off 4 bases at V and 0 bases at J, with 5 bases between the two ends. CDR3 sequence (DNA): TGCGCCAGCAGCACAGCTAGCAATCAGCCCCAGCATTTT. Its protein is CASSTASNQPQHF. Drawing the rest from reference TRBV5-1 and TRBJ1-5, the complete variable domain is KAGVTQTPRYLIKTRGQQVTLSCSPISGHRSVSWYQQTPGQGLQFLFEYFSETQRNKGNFPGRFSGRQFSNSRSEMNVSTLELGDSALYLCASSTASNQPQHFGDGTRLSIL.

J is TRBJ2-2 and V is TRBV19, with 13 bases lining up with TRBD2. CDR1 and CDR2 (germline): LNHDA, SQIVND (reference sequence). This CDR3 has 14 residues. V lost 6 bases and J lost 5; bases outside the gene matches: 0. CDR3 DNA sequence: TGTGCCAGTAGGGGACTAGCGGGGACCGGGGAGCTGTTTTTT. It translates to CASRGLAGTGELFF.

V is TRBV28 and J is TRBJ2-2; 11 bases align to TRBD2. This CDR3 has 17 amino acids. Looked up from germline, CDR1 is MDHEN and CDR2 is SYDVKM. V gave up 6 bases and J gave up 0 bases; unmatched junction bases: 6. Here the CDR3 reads CASRLLAGDPNTGELFF. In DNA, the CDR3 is TGTGCCAGCAGGTTACTAGCGGGGGACCCGAACACCGGGGAGCTGTTTTTT.

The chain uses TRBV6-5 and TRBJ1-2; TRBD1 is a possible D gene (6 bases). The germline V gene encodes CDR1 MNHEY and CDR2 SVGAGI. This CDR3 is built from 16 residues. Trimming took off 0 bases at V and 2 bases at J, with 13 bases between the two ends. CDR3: CASSYSRWQGNYGYTF. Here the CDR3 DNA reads TGTGCCAGCAGTTACTCGAGGTGGCAGGGGAACTATGGCTACACCTTC.

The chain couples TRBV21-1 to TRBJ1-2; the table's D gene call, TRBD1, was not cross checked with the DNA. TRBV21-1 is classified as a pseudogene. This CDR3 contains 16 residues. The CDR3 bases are TGTGCCAGCAGCAAAGTGGGGGACAGGGGGCGTCGTGGCTACACCTTC. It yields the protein CASSKVGDRGRRGYTF.

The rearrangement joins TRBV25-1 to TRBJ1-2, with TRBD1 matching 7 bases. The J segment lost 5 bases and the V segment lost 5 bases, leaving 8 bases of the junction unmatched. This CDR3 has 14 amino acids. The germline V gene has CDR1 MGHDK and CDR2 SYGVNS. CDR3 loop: CASSPQGTAYGYTF. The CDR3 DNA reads TGTGCCAGCAGTCCTCAGGGGACAGCATATGGCTACACCTTC.

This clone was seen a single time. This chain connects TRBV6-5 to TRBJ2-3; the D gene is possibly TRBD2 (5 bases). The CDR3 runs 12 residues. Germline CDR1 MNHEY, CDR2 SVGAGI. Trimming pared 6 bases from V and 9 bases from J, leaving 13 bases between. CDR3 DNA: TGTGCCAGCAGGGAGAGAGGAGGAACGCAGTATTTT. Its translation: CASRERGGTQYF.

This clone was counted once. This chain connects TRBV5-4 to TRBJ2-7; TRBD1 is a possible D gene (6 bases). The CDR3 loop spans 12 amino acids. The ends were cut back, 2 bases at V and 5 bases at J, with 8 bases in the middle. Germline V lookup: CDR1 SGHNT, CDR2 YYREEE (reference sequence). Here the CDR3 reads CASSFQGNEQYF. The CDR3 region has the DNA TGTGCCAGCAGCTTCCAGGGGAACGAGCAGTACTTC.

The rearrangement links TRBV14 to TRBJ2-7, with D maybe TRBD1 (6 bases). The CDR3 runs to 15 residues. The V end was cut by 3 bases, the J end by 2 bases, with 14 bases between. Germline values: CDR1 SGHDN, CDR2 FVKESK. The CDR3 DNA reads TGTGCCAGCAGCCAGATTACAGGGTTAGCCTACGAGCAGTACTTC. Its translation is CASSQITGLAYEQYF.

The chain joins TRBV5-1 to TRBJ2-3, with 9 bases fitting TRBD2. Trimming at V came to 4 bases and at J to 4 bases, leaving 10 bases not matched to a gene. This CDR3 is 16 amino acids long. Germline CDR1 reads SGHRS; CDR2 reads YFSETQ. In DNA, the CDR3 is TGCGCCAGCAGCCCCGCCCGACTAGCGGAGCCAGATACGCAGTATTTT. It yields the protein CASSPARLAEPDTQYF.

The CDR3 DNA follows: TGCGCCAGCAGCTTGTCACCAGCCGGGACAGGGGGTGAGACCCAGTACTTC. Protein sequence: CASSLSPAGTGGETQYF. The J gene is TRBJ2-5, the V gene TRBV5-1, with 11 nucleotides matching TRBD1. The ends lost 1 base at V and 5 bases at J; junction bases unmatched: 10. The CDR3 covers 17 residues. CDR1 is SGHRS and CDR2 is YFSETQ in the germline V gene.

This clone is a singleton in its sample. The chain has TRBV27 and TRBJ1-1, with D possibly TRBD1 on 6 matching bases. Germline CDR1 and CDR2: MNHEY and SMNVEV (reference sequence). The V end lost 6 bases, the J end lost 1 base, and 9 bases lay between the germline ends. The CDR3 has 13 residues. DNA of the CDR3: TGTGCCAGCAGGCGAGGGGGGAACACTGAAGCTTTCTTT. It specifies CASRRGGNTEAFF.

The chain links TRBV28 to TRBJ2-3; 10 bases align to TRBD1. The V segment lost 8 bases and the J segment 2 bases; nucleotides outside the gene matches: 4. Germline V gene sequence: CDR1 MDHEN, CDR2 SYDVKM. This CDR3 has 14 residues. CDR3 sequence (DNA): TGTGCCAGCGTGACAGGGGGCCTCACAGATACGCAGTATTTT. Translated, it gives CASVTGGLTDTQYF. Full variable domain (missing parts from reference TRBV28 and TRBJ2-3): DVKVTQSSRYLVKRTGEKVFLECVQDMDHENMFWYRQDPGLGLRLIYFSYDVKMKEKGDIPEGYSVSREKKERFSLILESASTNQTSMYLCASVTGGLTDTQYFGPGTRLTVL.

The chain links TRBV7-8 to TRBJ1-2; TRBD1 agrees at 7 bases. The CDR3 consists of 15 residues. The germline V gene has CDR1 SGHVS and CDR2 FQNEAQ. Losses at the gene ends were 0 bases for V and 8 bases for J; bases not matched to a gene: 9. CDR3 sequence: CASSLARQGAGGYTF. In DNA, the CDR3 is TGTGCCAGCAGCTTAGCGCGACAGGGCGCGGGGGGCTACACCTTC. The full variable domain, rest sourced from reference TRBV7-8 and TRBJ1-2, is GAGVSQSPRYKVAKRGQDVALRCDPISGHVSLFWYQQALGQGPEFLTYFQNEAQLDKSGLPSDRFFAERPEGSVSTLKIQRTQQEDSAVYLCASSLARQGAGGYTFGSGTRLTVV.

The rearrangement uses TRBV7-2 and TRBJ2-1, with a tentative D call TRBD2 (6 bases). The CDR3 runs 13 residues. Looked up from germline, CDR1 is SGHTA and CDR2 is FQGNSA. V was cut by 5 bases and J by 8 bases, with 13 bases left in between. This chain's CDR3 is CASSRIGRHEQFF. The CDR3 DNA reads TGTGCCAGCAGCCGAATTGGGAGGCATGAGCAGTTCTTC.